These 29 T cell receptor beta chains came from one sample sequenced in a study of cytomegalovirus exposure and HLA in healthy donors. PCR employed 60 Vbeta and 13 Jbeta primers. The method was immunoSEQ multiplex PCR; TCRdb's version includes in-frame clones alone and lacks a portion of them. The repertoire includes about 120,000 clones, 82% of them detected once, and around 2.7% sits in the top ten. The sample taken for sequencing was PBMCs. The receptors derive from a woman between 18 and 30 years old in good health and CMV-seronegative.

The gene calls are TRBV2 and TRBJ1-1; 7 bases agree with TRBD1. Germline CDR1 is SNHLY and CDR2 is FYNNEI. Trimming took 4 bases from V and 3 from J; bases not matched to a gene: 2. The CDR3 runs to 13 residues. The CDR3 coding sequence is TGTGCCAGCAGTGCCCAGGGGGACACTGAAGCTTTCTTT. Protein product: CASSAQGDTEAFF.

The CDR3: CASSEPVIEQYF. The CDR3 DNA is TGTGCCAGCAGTGAGCCAGTTATCGAGCAGTACTTC. The genes are TRBV2 and TRBJ2-7, with no clear D. This CDR3 has 12 residues. With 3 bases removed from V and 6 bases from J, the gap between germline ends came to 9 bases. CDR1 is SNHLY, CDR2 FYNNEI, per germline.

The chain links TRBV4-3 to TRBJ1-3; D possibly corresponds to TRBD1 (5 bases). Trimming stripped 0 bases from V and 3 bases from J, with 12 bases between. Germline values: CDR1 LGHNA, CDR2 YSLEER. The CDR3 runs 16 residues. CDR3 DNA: TGCGCCAGCAGCCAAGATGGAGGGGATCTTGGAAACACCATATATTTT. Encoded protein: CASSQDGGDLGNTIYF.

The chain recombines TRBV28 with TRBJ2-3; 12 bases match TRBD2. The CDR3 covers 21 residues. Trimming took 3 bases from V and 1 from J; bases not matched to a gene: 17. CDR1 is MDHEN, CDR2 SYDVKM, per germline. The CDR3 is CASSLFPQPSGRARGTDTQYF. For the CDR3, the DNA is TGTGCCAGCAGTTTGTTCCCCCAGCCTAGCGGGAGGGCTCGTGGCACAGATACGCAGTATTTT.

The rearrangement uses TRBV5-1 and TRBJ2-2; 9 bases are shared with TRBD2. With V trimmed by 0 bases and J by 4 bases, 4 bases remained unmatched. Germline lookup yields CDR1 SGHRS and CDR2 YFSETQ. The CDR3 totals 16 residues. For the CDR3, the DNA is TGCGCCAGCAGCTTGGGACTAGCGGTTCGCACCGGGGAGCTGTTTTTT. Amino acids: CASSLGLAVRTGELFF.

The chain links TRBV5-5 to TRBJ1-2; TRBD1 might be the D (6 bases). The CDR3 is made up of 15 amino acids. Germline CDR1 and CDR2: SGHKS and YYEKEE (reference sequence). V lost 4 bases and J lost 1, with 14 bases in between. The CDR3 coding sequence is TGTGCCAGCAGCGTACAGGGTGACCTTAACTATGGCTACACCTTC. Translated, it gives CASSVQGDLNYGYTF.

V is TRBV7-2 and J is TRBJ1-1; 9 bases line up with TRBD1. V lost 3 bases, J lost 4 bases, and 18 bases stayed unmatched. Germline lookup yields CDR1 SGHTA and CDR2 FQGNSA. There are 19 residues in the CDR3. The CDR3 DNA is TGTGCCAGCAGCTTGAGCCCCGGGACAGGGAAATTGTCGGGCACTGAAGCTTTCTTT. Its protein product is CASSLSPGTGKLSGTEAFF.

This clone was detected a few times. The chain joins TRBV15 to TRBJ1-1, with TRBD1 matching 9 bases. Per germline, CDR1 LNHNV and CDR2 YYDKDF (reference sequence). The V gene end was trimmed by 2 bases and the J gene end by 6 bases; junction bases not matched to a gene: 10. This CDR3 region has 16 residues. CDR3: CATSRLGDRVRAEAFF. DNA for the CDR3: TGTGCCACCAGCAGACTGGGGGACAGGGTGAGGGCTGAAGCTTTCTTT.

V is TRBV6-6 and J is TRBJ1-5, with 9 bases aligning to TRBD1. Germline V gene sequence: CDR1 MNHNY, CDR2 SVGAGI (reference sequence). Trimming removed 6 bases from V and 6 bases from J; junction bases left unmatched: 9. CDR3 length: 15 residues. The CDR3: CASRDTGGGGQPQHF. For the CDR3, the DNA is TGTGCCAGCAGGGACACAGGGGGCGGTGGTCAGCCCCAGCATTTT.

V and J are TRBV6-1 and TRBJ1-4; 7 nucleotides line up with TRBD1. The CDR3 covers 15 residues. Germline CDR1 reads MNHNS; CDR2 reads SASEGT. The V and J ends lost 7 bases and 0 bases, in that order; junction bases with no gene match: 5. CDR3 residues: CASTGGGSTNEKLFF. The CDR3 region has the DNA TGTGCCAGCACAGGGGGAGGTTCAACTAATGAAAAACTGTTTTTT.

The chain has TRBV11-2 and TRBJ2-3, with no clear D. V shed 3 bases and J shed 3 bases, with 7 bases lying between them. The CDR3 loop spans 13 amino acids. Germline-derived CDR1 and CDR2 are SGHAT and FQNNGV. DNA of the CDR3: TGTGCCAGCAGCTTTGGCAGAACAGATACGCAGTATTTT. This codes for CASSFGRTDTQYF.

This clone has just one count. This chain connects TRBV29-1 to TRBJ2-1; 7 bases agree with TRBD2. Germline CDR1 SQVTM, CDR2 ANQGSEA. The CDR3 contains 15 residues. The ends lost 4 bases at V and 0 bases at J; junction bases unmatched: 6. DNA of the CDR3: TGCAGCGTTGTGTGGCGGGAGAGCTCCTACAATGAGCAGTTCTTC. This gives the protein CSVVWRESSYNEQFF.

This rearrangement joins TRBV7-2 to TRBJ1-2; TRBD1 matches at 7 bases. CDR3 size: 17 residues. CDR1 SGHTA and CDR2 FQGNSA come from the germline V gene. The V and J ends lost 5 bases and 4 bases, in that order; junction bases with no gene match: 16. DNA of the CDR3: TGTGCCAGCAGCCCCCAGGACAGGCCCTTCGTGTTCTATGGCTACACCTTC. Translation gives CASSPQDRPFVFYGYTF. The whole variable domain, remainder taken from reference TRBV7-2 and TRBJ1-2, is GAGVSQSPSNKVTEKGKDVELRCDPISGHTALYWYRQSLGQGLEFLIYFQGNSAPDKSGLPSDRFSAERTGGSVSTLTIQRTQQEDSAVYLCASSPQDRPFVFYGYTFGSGTRLTVV.

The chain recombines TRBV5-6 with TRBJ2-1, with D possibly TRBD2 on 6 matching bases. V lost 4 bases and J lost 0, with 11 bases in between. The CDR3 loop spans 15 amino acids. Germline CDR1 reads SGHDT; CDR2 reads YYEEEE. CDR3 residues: CASSQWGVSYNEQFF. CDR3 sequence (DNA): TGTGCCAGCAGCCAATGGGGGGTCTCCTACAATGAGCAGTTCTTC.

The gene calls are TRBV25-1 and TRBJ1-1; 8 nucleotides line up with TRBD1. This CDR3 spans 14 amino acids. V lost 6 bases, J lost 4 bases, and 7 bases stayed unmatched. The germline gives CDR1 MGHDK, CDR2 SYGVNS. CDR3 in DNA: TGTGCCAGCAGCTCACTACAGGGGGGCACTGAAGCTTTCTTT. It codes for CASSSLQGGTEAFF. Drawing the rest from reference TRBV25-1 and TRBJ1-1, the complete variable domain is EADIYQTPRYLVIGTGKKITLECSQTMGHDKMYWYQQDPGMELHLIHYSYGVNSTEKGDLSSESTVSRIRTEHFPLTLESARPSHTSQYLCASSSLQGGTEAFFGQGTRLTVV.

As DNA, the CDR3 is TGTGCCAGCGGCCGGGGGACTAACTATGGCTACACCTTC. It translates to CASGRGTNYGYTF. V gene TRBV7-9 combines with J gene TRBJ1-2; possible D gene TRBD1, 5 bases. Germline CDR1 and CDR2: SEHNR and FQNEAQ (reference sequence). Deletions cut 8 bases from V and 0 bases from J, with 10 bases between. This CDR3 is built from 13 residues.

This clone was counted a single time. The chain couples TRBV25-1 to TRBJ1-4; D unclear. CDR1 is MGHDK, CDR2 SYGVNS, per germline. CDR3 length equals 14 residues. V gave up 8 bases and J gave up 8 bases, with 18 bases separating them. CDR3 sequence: CASRPGYPGEKLFF. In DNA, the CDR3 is TGTGCCAGCCGCCCCGGTTATCCGGGGGAAAAACTGTTTTTT.

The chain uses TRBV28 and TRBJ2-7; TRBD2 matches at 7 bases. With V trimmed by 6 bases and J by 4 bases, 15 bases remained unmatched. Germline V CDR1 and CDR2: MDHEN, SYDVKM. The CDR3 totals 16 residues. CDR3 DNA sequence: TGTGCCAGCAGCTCCCCGGCGGGCGGGAGTAAATACGAGCAGTACTTC. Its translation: CASSSPAGGSKYEQYF.

CDR3 bases: TGTGCCAGCAGGGGGGGACAGGCCAGCAATCAGCCCCAGCATTTT. Its translation: CASRGGQASNQPQHF. This chain links TRBV2 with TRBJ1-5; 8 positions agree with TRBD1. V was pared by 6 bases and J by 1 base, with 5 bases of the junction left unmatched. CDR1 is SNHLY and CDR2 is FYNNEI in the germline V gene. The CDR3 is 15 residues long.

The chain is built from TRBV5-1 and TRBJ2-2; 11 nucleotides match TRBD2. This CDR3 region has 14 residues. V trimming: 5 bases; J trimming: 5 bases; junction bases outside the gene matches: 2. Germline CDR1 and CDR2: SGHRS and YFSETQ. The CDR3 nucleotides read TGCGCCAGCAGAGGGACTAGCGGTACCGGGGAGCTGTTTTTT. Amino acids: CASRGTSGTGELFF.

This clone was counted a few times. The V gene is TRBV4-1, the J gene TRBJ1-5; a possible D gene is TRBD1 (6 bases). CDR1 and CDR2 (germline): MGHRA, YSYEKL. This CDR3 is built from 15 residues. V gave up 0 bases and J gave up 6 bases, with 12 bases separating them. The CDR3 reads CASSQDRGAAQPQHF. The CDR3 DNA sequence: TGCGCCAGCAGCCAAGATCGGGGGGCAGCTCAGCCCCAGCATTTT.

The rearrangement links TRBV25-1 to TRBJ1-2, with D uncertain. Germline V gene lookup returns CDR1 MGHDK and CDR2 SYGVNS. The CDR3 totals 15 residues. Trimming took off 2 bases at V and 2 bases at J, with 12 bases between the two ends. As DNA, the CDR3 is TGTGCCAGCAGTGAAAGGTATAGCTCCAACTATGGCTACACCTTC. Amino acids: CASSERYSSNYGYTF.

For the CDR3, the DNA is TGTGCCAGTAGTATTTGGACTAGCCGAGGGGATGAGCAGTTCTTC. Translation gives CASSIWTSRGDEQFF. V usage is TRBV19 and J usage is TRBJ2-1; 8 nucleotides align to TRBD2. This CDR3 comprises 15 residues. Trimming removed 3 bases from V and 8 bases from J; junction bases left unmatched: 9. Germline CDR1 is LNHDA and CDR2 is SQIVND (reference sequence).

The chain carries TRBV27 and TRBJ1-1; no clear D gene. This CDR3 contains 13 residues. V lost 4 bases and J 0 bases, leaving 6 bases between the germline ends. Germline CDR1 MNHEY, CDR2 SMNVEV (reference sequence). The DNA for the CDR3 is TGTGCCAGCAGTTCCCCCATGAACACTGAAGCTTTCTTT. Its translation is CASSSPMNTEAFF.

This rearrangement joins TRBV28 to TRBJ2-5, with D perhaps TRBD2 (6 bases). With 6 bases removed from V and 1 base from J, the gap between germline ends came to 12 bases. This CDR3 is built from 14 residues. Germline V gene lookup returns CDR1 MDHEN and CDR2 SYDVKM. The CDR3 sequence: CASRPELAQETQYF. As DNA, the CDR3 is TGTGCCAGCAGACCCGAACTAGCCCAAGAGACCCAGTACTTC.

The CDR3 reads CAWSRLAVALTDTQYF. The CDR3 DNA reads as TGTGCCTGGAGCAGGTTAGCGGTGGCTCTCACAGATACGCAGTATTTT. The V call is TRBV30, the J call TRBJ2-3; possible D gene TRBD2, 6 bases. With 3 bases removed from V and 2 bases from J, the gap between germline ends came to 18 bases. The CDR3 has 16 amino acids. Germline CDR1 is GTSNPN and CDR2 is SVGIG (reference sequence).

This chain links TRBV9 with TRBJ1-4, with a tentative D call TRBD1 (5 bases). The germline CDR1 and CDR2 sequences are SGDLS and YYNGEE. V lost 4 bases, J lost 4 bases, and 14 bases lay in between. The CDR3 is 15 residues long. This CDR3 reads CASSPTAGVNEKLFF. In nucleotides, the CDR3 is TGTGCCAGCAGCCCGACCGCGGGGGTTAATGAAAAACTGTTTTTT.

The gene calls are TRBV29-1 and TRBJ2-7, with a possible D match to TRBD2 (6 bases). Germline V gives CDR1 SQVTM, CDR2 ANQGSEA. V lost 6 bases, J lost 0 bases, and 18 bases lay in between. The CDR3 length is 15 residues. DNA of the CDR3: TGCAGCGTAACGAGACTAGAAAGAACCTCCTACGAGCAGTACTTC. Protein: CSVTRLERTSYEQYF.

The CDR3 sequence: CASSLVSDTEAFF. The CDR3 DNA reads TGTGCCAGCAGCTTGGTCTCGGACACTGAAGCTTTCTTT. J is TRBJ1-1 and V is TRBV5-6, with D hard to call. The germline V gene has CDR1 SGHDT and CDR2 YYEEEE. Trimming cost V 0 bases and J 3 bases, with 6 bases left between them. This CDR3 comprises 13 residues. Filled out from reference TRBV5-6 and TRBJ1-1, the complete variable domain reads DAGVTQSPTHLIKTRGQQVTLRCSPKSGHDTVSWYQQALGQGPQFIFQYYEEEERQRGNFPDRFSGHQFPNYSSELNVNALLLGDSALYLCASSLVSDTEAFFGQGTRLTVV.